This T cell receptor beta chain was profiled in a study of blood T cell repertoires in COVID-19. Turning to the study itself: Sites in the United States, Italy and Spain provided acute and convalescent COVID-19 samples.

V lost 3 bases and J lost 4; bases outside the gene matches: 7. This CDR3 contains 15 residues. In germline, CDR1 is SGDLS, CDR2 YYNGEE. How the authors handled the data: For nucleated cells, counts were estimated from reference gene primer amplification. Profiling relied on immunoSEQ multiplex PCR, and the TCRdb table lists in-frame clones only, not all of them. V and J calls and clone size come straight from that table; D and trimming were deduced from the DNA. Found here are some 200,000 clones, approximately 90% of them singletons; the top ten hold about 22%. The source of this sequence is a man between 60 and 75 years old with active or convalescent COVID-19. The specimen was peripheral blood. The gene calls are TRBV9 and TRBJ1-5; 7 bases match TRBD1. CDR3 DNA sequence: TGTGCCAGCAGCGCCACCGGGACAGAAAATCAGCCCCAGCATTTT. Its protein product is CASSATGTENQPQHF.